The present entry profiles one T cell receptor beta chain with its context. The sample originates from a study of T cells in Graves' hyperthyroidism and ophthalmopathy. Germline V lookup: CDR1 MGHRA, CDR2 YSYEKL. Trimming took off 0 bases at V and 7 bases at J, with 13 bases between the two ends. The CDR3 length is 15 residues. Amplification yielded TCR beta CDR3 regions, with RNA transcripts as the source. TCR CDR3 regions were first amplified by RT-PCR with HTBI primers. TCRdb processed the multiplex PCR reads anew with MiXCR; each CDR3 protein has one entry. The sample gives about 840,000 distinct CDR3 sequences, about two fifths of which show up once; over 8% is in the top ten.

The TCR originated in a man in his late teens or twenties with Graves' hyperthyroidism. The chain has TRBV4-1 and TRBJ1-5; a weak D match, TRBD1 (5 bases). The specimen was blood. CDR3 residues: CASSQDSGGGQPQHF. CDR3 in DNA: TGCGCCAGCAGCCAAGATTCGGGGGGAGGACAGCCCCAGCATTTT.